This passage covers 10 T cell receptor beta chains from one sample sequenced in a study of T cell repertoires in cytomegalovirus infection. In TCRdb, the reads were re-called with MiXCR into one record per CDR3 protein. The sample has 700,000 to 950,000 distinct CDR3 sequences, 30% to 35% seen once. Antigen specificity for these receptors is unknown. This specimen consisted of cultured CD8+ T cells from PBMCs, obtained from culture after CMV antigen stimulation. The receptors here all came from a human donor in good health (CMV status not recorded). Some clones in this sample may be carry-over from other donors' samples.

This clonotype was observed a handful of times. The gene calls are TRBV6-1 and TRBJ2-7; D is possibly TRBD1 (6 bases). The V gene lost 5 bases and the J gene lost 0 bases, with 14 bases spanning the gap. The germline V gene has CDR1 MNHNS and CDR2 SASEGT. The CDR3 is 15 amino acids. This chain's CDR3 is CASSLKRTASYEQYF. CDR3 bases: TGTGCCAGCAGTTTAAAACGGACAGCCTCCTACGAGCAGTACTTC.

V gene TRBV27 combines with J gene TRBJ2-7; 11 bases agree with TRBD2. The CDR3 has 15 amino acids. With 6 bases clipped from V and 2 bases from J, the junction kept 6 bases outside the gene matches. The V gene's germline CDR1 is MNHEY and CDR2 SMNVEV (reference sequence). CDR3: CASSRGTSGPYEQYF. The CDR3, as DNA: TGTGCCAGCAGCCGAGGGACTAGCGGCCCCTACGAGCAGTACTTC.

The genes are TRBV7-4 and TRBJ2-1; 8 bases line up with TRBD2. Germline values: CDR1 SGHVT, CDR2 SQSDAQ. With V trimmed by 5 bases and J by 5 bases, 8 bases remained unmatched. The CDR3 length is 15 residues. This chain's CDR3 is CASSLSQTSDNEQFF. The CDR3 DNA reads as TGTGCCAGCAGCCTTTCCCAGACTAGCGACAATGAGCAGTTCTTC.

This clonotype showed up just a few times. V gene TRBV6-5 combines with J gene TRBJ1-2; the D is unclear. CDR1 and CDR2 (germline): MNHEY, SVGAGI. This CDR3 has 14 amino acids. Between the trimmed V and J ends, which lost 2 bases and 6 bases, there was a span of 13 bases. CDR3 nucleotides: TGTGCCAGCAGTTACATACGCGAGTTCAATGGCTACACCTTC. This gives the protein CASSYIREFNGYTF.

This clonotype was counted only a few times. The chain is built from TRBV5-1 and TRBJ2-7; 7 bases map to TRBD1. Germline CDR1 reads SGHRS; CDR2 reads YFSETQ. J gave up 3 bases and V 4 bases, and 16 bases lay outside the gene matches. The CDR3 loop spans 17 amino acids. The DNA for the CDR3 is TGCGCCAGCAGCCCAGGAGCGACAGGGCCCTACAACTACGAGCAGTACTTC. Protein: CASSPGATGPYNYEQYF.

The chain is built from TRBV7-6 and TRBJ2-3; either TRBD1 or TRBD2 may supply D (5 bases each). Trimming left V 5 bases short and J 5 bases short, with 17 bases between. CDR1 and CDR2 (germline): SGHVS, FNYEAQ. The CDR3 contains 15 residues. CDR3 in DNA: TGTGCCAGCAGCCCCAAAGGTGGGACGGGAGATACGCAGTATTTT. Protein product: CASSPKGGTGDTQYF. The full variable domain, rest sourced from reference TRBV7-6 and TRBJ2-3, is GAGVSQSPRYKVTKRGQDVALRCDPISGHVSLYWYRQALGQGPEFLTYFNYEAQQDKSGLPNDRFSAERPEGSISTLTIQRTEQRDSAMYRCASSPKGGTGDTQYFGPGTRLTVL.

The chain has TRBV7-9 and TRBJ2-7; tentatively, D is TRBD2 (6 bases). Germline CDR1 reads SEHNR; CDR2 reads FQNEAQ (reference sequence). The V and J ends lost 5 bases and 4 bases respectively, with 18 bases between them. The CDR3 contains 15 residues. The CDR3 loop reads CASSLPGAMGYEQYF. DNA for the CDR3: TGTGCCAGCAGCCTGCCGGGAGCTATGGGGTACGAGCAGTACTTC.

This clonotype was observed a few times. The rearrangement joins TRBV27 to TRBJ1-1; D unclear. The CDR3 length is 16 residues. With 4 bases removed from V and 8 bases from J, the gap between germline ends came to 23 bases. Germline V CDR1 and CDR2: MNHEY, SMNVEV (reference sequence). For the CDR3, the DNA is TGTGCCAGCAGTTCCCGAAAAAAATCTAATGGGGAGGAAGCTTTCTTT. This encodes CASSSRKKSNGEEAFF.

The chain carries TRBV27 and TRBJ2-7; TRBD1 matches 9 bases. From germline, CDR1 is MNHEY and CDR2 SMNVEV (reference sequence). Unmatched junction bases numbered 17, after V lost 8 bases and J lost 6 bases. CDR3 length: 16 amino acids. CDR3 nucleotide sequence: TGTGCCAGCTCGAAAACCGGGACAGGGATTTGGGTCGAGCAGTACGTC. Translating it yields CASSKTGTGIWVEQYV.

This clonotype was counted between two and nine times. The V call is TRBV5-1, the J call TRBJ2-6; D perhaps matches TRBD1 (5 bases). Germline assignment: CDR1 SGHRS and CDR2 YFSETQ. V was clipped by 3 bases and J by 3 bases, with 10 bases between them. This CDR3 contains 15 residues. CDR3 amino acids: CASSSQGIGANVLTF. The CDR3 bases are TGCGCCAGCAGCTCGCAGGGCATTGGGGCCAACGTCCTGACTTTC.